The clone carrying this T cell receptor beta chain has more than one count but fewer than ten. What it binds is unknown. The data belong to a study of identical twins. Template switching added a universal primer site; cDNA carried unique molecular identifiers. TCRdb re-called the 5' RACE reads with MiXCR, one entry per CDR3 protein. The sample includes 130,000 to 150,000 distinct CDR3 sequences, around 3.5% of them seen just once. The donors were all healthy and Caucasian. Overall study findings and caveats: Conclusions came from cross-sectional statistical analysis, not from following the same donors. Carriage of fewer insertions was seen in abundant cord blood beta clonotypes, whereas memory repertoires showed none.

The CDR3 loop spans 15 amino acids. Per the germline V gene, CDR1 is LGHNA and CDR2 is YSLEER. The ends were cut back, 0 bases at V and 4 bases at J, with 13 bases in the middle. The chain employs TRBV4-3 and TRBJ2-7, with a weak D call TRBD2 (5 bases). Sequenced input: memory T cells sorted from blood. The origin of this receptor is a young man in good health. CDR3 nucleotide sequence: TGCGCCAGCAGCCAAGAGACCGTCGGGGTTTACGAGCAGTACTTC. This gives the protein CASSQETVGVYEQYF.